The 10 T cell receptor beta chains listed next were all sequenced from one sample in a study of cytotoxic CD8 clonotypes in ibrutinib-treated CLL (dated by TCRdb to about 2021). The sample's time point, from its label and the paper: progressive disease on ibrutinib. The method behind the library was the immunoSEQ multiplex PCR assay. Here the immuneACCESS table is served through TCRdb, limited to in-frame sequences with V and J called. Missing clones are a known gap in these copies; in checked studies unresolved V genes cover under half, and the rest lacks a known reason. The sample table records 70,000 to 80,000 clones; around 80% of these occur just once. Clones ranked in the top ten supply roughly 7.5% of the sample. The sequencing used PBMCs, collected at disease progression, from a patient treated with ibrutinib. The origin of the receptors is a human donor with chronic lymphocytic leukemia.

The rearrangement uses TRBV27 and TRBJ1-1; possible D gene TRBD1, 6 bases. CDR3 length: 17 residues. Germline assignment: CDR1 MNHEY and CDR2 SMNVEV (reference sequence). Trimming removed 7 bases from V and 5 bases from J, with 26 bases in between. The DNA of the CDR3 is TGTGCCAGCAAGTTTGGACAGCATCGCAGGGGTGGAACTGAAGCTTTCTTT. It yields the protein CASKFGQHRRGGTEAFF.

The chain is built from TRBV6-5 and TRBJ1-2; a possible D gene is TRBD1 (6 bases). Germline V gives CDR1 MNHEY, CDR2 SVGAGI. The V end was cut by 7 bases, the J end by 1 base, with 10 bases between. The CDR3 is 13 residues long. The CDR3 DNA reads as TGTGCCAGCACCGGACAGAATAACTATGGCTACACCTTC. Its translation is CASTGQNNYGYTF.

The chain recombines TRBV10-3 with TRBJ2-7; TRBD1 matches 9 bases. The V and J ends lost 5 bases and 4 bases, in that order; junction bases with no gene match: 3. Germline CDR1 is ENHRY and CDR2 is SYGVKD. CDR3 length: 13 residues. CDR3 residues: CAISIQGAYEQYF. As DNA, the CDR3 is TGTGCCATCAGTATACAGGGGGCTTACGAGCAGTACTTC.

The chain combines TRBV11-3 with TRBJ2-1, with 13 bases fitting TRBD2. With V trimmed by 5 bases and J by 6 bases, 4 bases remained unmatched. The CDR3 is 15 residues long. CDR1 and CDR2 from the germline V gene are SGHNT and YENEEA. CDR3 coding DNA: TGTGCCAGCAGCCAAACTAGCGGGAGGGCCAATGAGCAGTTCTTC. It is translated as CASSQTSGRANEQFF.

This clone came up many times. This sequence joins TRBV19 and TRBJ2-3, with TRBD1 identical over 7 bases. The CDR3 runs 14 residues. The V gene end was trimmed by 10 bases and the J gene end by 4 bases; junction bases not matched to a gene: 11. Per the germline V gene, CDR1 is LNHDA and CDR2 is SQIVND (reference sequence). The CDR3 is CATADRVVPDTQYF. The CDR3 nucleotides are TGTGCCACCGCAGACAGGGTTGTGCCAGATACGCAGTATTTT. The variable domain in full, completed from reference TRBV19 and TRBJ2-3, reads DGGITQSPKYLFRKEGQNVTLSCEQNLNHDAMYWYRQDPGQGLRLIYYSQIVNDFQKGDIAEGYSVSREKKESFPLTVTSAQKNPTAFYLCATADRVVPDTQYFGPGTRLTVL.

The chain employs TRBV7-2 and TRBJ2-5; 8 positions match TRBD2. After removal of 5 bases from V and 5 bases from J, the junction contained 10 bases not matched to a gene. The CDR3 runs 15 residues. CDR1 and CDR2 from the germline V gene are SGHTA and FQGNSA. The CDR3 sequence is CASSRGGRAGETQYF. Written as DNA, the CDR3 is TGTGCCAGCAGCCGCGGGGGGAGGGCCGGGGAGACCCAGTACTTC.

This chain joins TRBV30 and TRBJ1-5, with 10 bases matching TRBD1. With 2 bases clipped from V and 5 bases from J, the junction kept 9 bases outside the gene matches. This CDR3 has 16 amino acids. The germline V gene has CDR1 GTSNPN and CDR2 SVGIG (reference sequence). The CDR3 protein is CAWSRSGTGDHQPQHF. The CDR3 DNA sequence: TGTGCCTGGAGTAGAAGCGGGACAGGGGACCATCAGCCCCAGCATTTT.

The rearrangement links TRBV9 to TRBJ2-1; 9 bases are shared with TRBD1. The germline CDR1 and CDR2 sequences are SGDLS and YYNGEE. V dropped 2 bases and J dropped 7; count of bases not matched to a gene: 10. This CDR3 region has 16 residues. CDR3 loop: CASSVRGDREGNEQFF. The CDR3 nucleotides are TGTGCCAGCAGCGTTCGGGGGGACAGGGAGGGAAATGAGCAGTTCTTC.

The chain recombines TRBV7-6 with TRBJ2-2; 7 bases agree with TRBD1. This CDR3 spans 14 amino acids. CDR1 SGHVS and CDR2 FNYEAQ come from the germline V gene. V shed 5 bases, J shed 1 base, and the junction held 1 base outside the gene matches. The CDR3 DNA reads TGTGCCAGCAGCGGACAGGAGAACACCGGGGAGCTGTTTTTT. Translated, it gives CASSGQENTGELFF.

This sequence joins TRBV5-1 and TRBJ2-7, with 9 bases aligning to TRBD1. J lost 2 bases, V lost 2 bases, and 5 bases had no gene match. Per germline, CDR1 SGHRS and CDR2 YFSETQ. The CDR3 has 15 residues. CDR3 region: CASSFSWDRAYEQYF. In DNA form, the CDR3 reads TGCGCCAGCAGCTTTTCTTGGGACAGGGCCTACGAGCAGTACTTC.